Shown below are 8 T cell receptor beta chains from a single sample sequenced in a study of blood T cell repertoires in COVID-19. Assay used: immunoSEQ multiplex PCR; TCRdb lists only in-frame clones, some missing. The repertoire holds 85,000 to 130,000 clones, with approximately 86% as singletons. Sequenced: PBMCs or T cells enriched from blood (not recorded which). The source of these receptors is a woman between 45 and 60 years old who had recovered from COVID-19.

CDR3 in DNA: TGTGCCAGCAGCAAAGTTGGAACAGGGGAACCATCACCCCTCCACTTT. It specifies CASSKVGTGEPSPLHF. The chain carries TRBV21-1 and TRBJ1-6; the table assigns TRBD1, which was not confirmed against the DNA. TRBV21-1 is a documented pseudogene. The CDR3 contains 16 residues.

The chain links TRBV7-9 to TRBJ1-6; D might be TRBD1 (5 bases). From germline, CDR1 is SEHNR and CDR2 FQNEAQ (reference sequence). This CDR3 comprises 16 residues. Trimming shortened V by 5 bases and J by 4 bases, and 15 bases separated the two germline ends. CDR3 in amino acids: CASSLQYGGYNSPLHF. The CDR3 DNA reads TGTGCCAGCAGCCTCCAATACGGGGGTTATAATTCACCCCTCCACTTT.

The chain couples TRBV11-3 to TRBJ2-2; TRBD1 matches at 8 bases. Per the germline V gene, CDR1 is SGHNT and CDR2 is YENEEA. J gave up 8 bases and V 4 bases, and 12 bases lay outside the gene matches. This CDR3 is built from 16 residues. The DNA of the CDR3 is TGTGCCAGCAGCTCCAGGGGGCGAGGGGGACAGGGGGAGCTGTTTTTT. The encoded protein is CASSSRGRGGQGELFF. The full variable domain, its missing parts supplied by reference TRBV11-3 and TRBJ2-2, is EAGVVQSPRYKIIEKKQPVAFWCNPISGHNTLYWYLQNLGQGPELLIRYENEEAVDDSQLPKDRFSAERLKGVDSTLKIQPAELGDSAVYLCASSSRGRGGQGELFFGEGSRLTVL.

This sequence joins TRBV7-3 and TRBJ1-1, with TRBD1 identical over 10 bases. Germline CDR1 SGHTA, CDR2 FQGTGA. The CDR3 runs to 13 residues. V was pared by 7 bases and J by 5 bases, with 4 bases of the junction left unmatched. CDR3 DNA: TGTGCCAGCACCAGGGACAGGGGAACTGAAGCTTTCTTT. Translating gives CASTRDRGTEAFF.

The CDR3 reads CASSYGSSYYNEQFF. Here the CDR3 DNA reads TGTGCCAGCAGTTACGGGAGTAGCTACTACAATGAGCAGTTCTTC. The chain employs TRBV6-5 and TRBJ2-1, with D possibly TRBD2 on 5 matching bases. Between the trimmed V and J ends, which lost 2 bases and 3 bases, there was a span of 11 bases. CDR1 and CDR2 (germline): MNHEY, SVGAGI. CDR3 size: 15 residues.

This clone appeared a few times. V gene TRBV5-1 combines with J gene TRBJ2-2, with TRBD1 matching 8 bases. Germline values: CDR1 SGHRS, CDR2 YFSETQ. This CDR3 is built from 15 residues. Unmatched junction bases numbered 6, after V lost 4 bases and J lost 4 bases. The CDR3 DNA sequence: TGCGCCAGCAGCCCGGACAGGGCTGGCACCGGGGAGCTGTTTTTT. Amino acid sequence: CASSPDRAGTGELFF.

The chain carries TRBV3-1 (or the pseudogene TRBV3-2) and TRBJ2-5; 15 bases match TRBD2. Germline-derived CDR1 and CDR2 are LGHDT and YNNKEL (reference sequence). The CDR3 contains 15 residues. Germline trimming cut 4 bases from V and 8 bases from J; bases unmatched to any gene: 5. DNA of the CDR3: TGTGCCAGCAGCCCGGGACTAGCGGGGGGTGGTACCCAGTACTTC. Residues: CASSPGLAGGGTQYF.

About this clone: A much larger clone sits a single nucleotide away, making a read error possible. The V call is TRBV9, the J call TRBJ1-3, with 11 bases matching TRBD1. Germline CDR1 is SGDLS and CDR2 is YYNGEE. This CDR3 comprises 15 residues. V lost 4 bases to trimming and J lost 2 bases; unmatched junction nucleotides: 2. The CDR3: CASSSGQGAGNTIYF. CDR3 coding DNA: TGTGCCAGCAGCTCGGGACAGGGGGCTGGAAACACCATATATTTT.